Listed below are T cell receptor beta chains from one sample, sequenced in a study of T cells in localized non-small cell lung cancer. Method: immunoSEQ multiplex PCR; TCRdb's copy keeps in-frame clones and lacks some. Of about 20,000 clones detected, approximately 89% appear once; the ten largest clones hold more than 7.5%. This specimen consisted of peripheral blood, obtained before any cancer treatment. The receptors derive from a man between 40 and 70 years old with stage I lung adenocarcinoma. Both conserved end residues are part of each CDR3. The D gene is left open where the match is weak. Clone size, where shown, is once, few, many, or a class for clones that have expanded.

j_gene: TRBJ1-1
d_gene: TRBD1
abundance: .
v_gene: TRBV9
CDR3aa: CASSALGTGETEAFF
CDR3nt: TGTGCCAGCAGCGCACTAGGGACAGGGGAAACTGAAGCTTTCTTT

j_gene: TRBJ2-7
d_gene: TRBD1
abundance: .
v_gene: TRBV6-5
CDR3aa: CASSLTGQGEQYF
CDR3nt: TGTGCCAGCAGCCTGACGGGACAGGGCGAGCAGTACTTC

j_gene: TRBJ2-1
d_gene: TRBD1
abundance: .
v_gene: TRBV9
CDR3aa: CASSTHPTGGRGEQFF
CDR3nt: TGTGCCAGCAGCACCCACCCTACAGGGGGACGGGGTGAGCAGTTCTTC

j_gene: TRBJ1-5
d_gene: .
abundance: .
v_gene: TRBV2
CDR3aa: CASSEKRGGGQPQHF
CDR3nt: TGTGCCAGCAGTGAAAAGAGGGGGGGTGGGCAGCCCCAGCATTTT

j_gene: TRBJ1-2
d_gene: .
abundance: .
v_gene: TRBV10-3
CDR3aa: CAISESAASYGYTF
CDR3nt: TGTGCCATCAGTGAGTCAGCAGCAAGCTATGGCTACACCTTC

j_gene: TRBJ2-3
d_gene: .
abundance: .
v_gene: TRBV6-4
CDR3aa: CASSDSPQSGDTQYF
CDR3nt: TGTGCCAGCAGTGACTCCCCACAATCTGGGGATACGCAGTATTTT

j_gene: TRBJ2-3
d_gene: .
abundance: .
v_gene: TRBV6-1
CDR3aa: CAARLGRWSPDTQYF
CDR3nt: TGTGCCGCCCGCTTAGGTCGTTGGAGCCCAGATACGCAGTATTTT

j_gene: TRBJ1-2
d_gene: .
abundance: .
v_gene: TRBV4-1
CDR3aa: CASSPRSGRDNYGYTF
CDR3nt: TGCGCCAGCAGCCCAAGATCTGGCAGAGACAACTATGGCTACACCTTC

j_gene: TRBJ1-6
d_gene: TRBD1
abundance: .
v_gene: TRBV6-6
CDR3aa: CASSRDRGNSPLHF
CDR3nt: TGTGCCAGCAGCCGGGACAGGGGAAATTCACCCCTCCACTTT

j_gene: TRBJ2-3
d_gene: .
abundance: .
v_gene: TRBV28
CDR3aa: CASRKGKSTDTQYF
CDR3nt: TGTGCCAGCAGAAAGGGGAAAAGCACAGATACGCAGTATTTT

j_gene: TRBJ2-3
d_gene: TRBD1
abundance: once
v_gene: TRBV6-4
CDR3aa: CASSVQQGAGTQYF
CDR3nt: TGTGCCAGCAGTGTTCAACAGGGGGCCGGGACGCAGTATTTT

j_gene: TRBJ2-3
d_gene: TRBD2
abundance: few
v_gene: TRBV13
CDR3aa: CASSLSSGRYTDTQYF
CDR3nt: TGTGCCAGCAGCCTCAGTAGCGGGAGGTACACAGATACGCAGTATTTT

j_gene: TRBJ1-5
d_gene: TRBD1
abundance: .
v_gene: TRBV2
CDR3aa: CASSEGTGVGYLSQPQHF
CDR3nt: TGTGCCAGCAGTGAAGGGACAGGGGTGGGATACTTGAGTCAGCCCCAGCATTTT

j_gene: TRBJ1-5
d_gene: .
abundance: .
v_gene: TRBV6-6
CDR3aa: CASSYTSGYQPQHF
CDR3nt: TGTGCCAGCAGTTACACATCGGGATATCAGCCCCAGCATTTT

j_gene: TRBJ2-2
d_gene: .
abundance: .
v_gene: TRBV7-9
CDR3aa: CASSLQSLSGELFF
CDR3nt: TGTGCCAGCAGCTTACAATCTCTCTCCGGGGAGCTGTTTTTT

j_gene: TRBJ2-1
d_gene: .
abundance: .
v_gene: TRBV5-5
CDR3aa: CASSSTVQATNEQFF
CDR3nt: TGTGCCAGCAGCTCGACAGTACAGGCCACCAATGAGCAGTTCTTC

j_gene: TRBJ2-1
d_gene: .
abundance: .
v_gene: TRBV28
CDR3aa: CASSFSDNEQFF
CDR3nt: TGTGCCAGCAGTTTCTCAGACAATGAGCAGTTCTTC

j_gene: TRBJ1-1
d_gene: .
abundance: .
v_gene: TRBV11-2
CDR3aa: CASSLAGIGAEAFF
CDR3nt: TGTGCCAGCAGCTTAGCGGGTATAGGGGCTGAAGCTTTCTTT

j_gene: TRBJ2-2
d_gene: .
abundance: .
v_gene: TRBV2
CDR3aa: CASDRGPNSTNTGELFF
CDR3nt: TGTGCCAGTGACAGAGGGCCCAATAGCACGAACACCGGGGAGCTGTTTTTT

j_gene: TRBJ2-3
d_gene: TRBD1
abundance: .
v_gene: TRBV19
CDR3aa: CASSIYLRDRTDTQYF
CDR3nt: TGTGCCAGTAGTATATACCTCCGGGACAGGACAGATACGCAGTATTTT

j_gene: TRBJ2-3
d_gene: TRBD2
abundance: .
v_gene: TRBV4-1
CDR3aa: CASSQGLAGGPEGTDTQYF
CDR3nt: TGCGCCAGCAGCCAAGGACTAGCGGGAGGGCCAGAAGGGACAGATACGCAGTATTTT

j_gene: TRBJ2-7
d_gene: .
abundance: once
v_gene: TRBV5-4
CDR3aa: CASSQKTNPSSYEQYF
CDR3nt: TGTGCCAGCAGCCAAAAGACTAACCCTAGCTCCTACGAGCAGTACTTC

j_gene: TRBJ1-5
d_gene: .
abundance: few
v_gene: TRBV18
CDR3aa: CASSPRVSDQPQHF
CDR3nt: TGTGCCAGCTCACCACGAGTCAGTGATCAGCCCCAGCATTTT

j_gene: TRBJ2-1
d_gene: TRBD2
abundance: .
v_gene: TRBV5-1
CDR3aa: CASSLGTSGSTNEQFF
CDR3nt: TGCGCCAGCAGCTTGGGGACTAGCGGGAGTACCAATGAGCAGTTCTTC

j_gene: TRBJ1-2
d_gene: TRBD1
abundance: .
v_gene: TRBV20-1
CDR3aa: CSAHTGEGYTF
CDR3nt: TGCAGTGCTCATACAGGGGAGGGCTACACCTTC

j_gene: TRBJ2-7
d_gene: .
abundance: .
v_gene: TRBV5-4
CDR3aa: CASSQDSVSYEQYF
CDR3nt: TGTGCCAGCAGCCAAGACAGCGTTTCCTACGAGCAGTACTTC

j_gene: TRBJ2-7
d_gene: TRBD1
abundance: once
v_gene: TRBV5-1
CDR3aa: CASSSRQGGYEQYF
CDR3nt: TGCGCCAGCAGCTCTCGACAGGGGGGCTACGAGCAGTACTTC

j_gene: TRBJ2-1
d_gene: TRBD2
abundance: .
v_gene: TRBV19
CDR3aa: CASSKAPPSSGAYNEQFF
CDR3nt: TGTGCCAGTAGTAAGGCCCCCCCCTCTAGCGGGGCCTACAATGAGCAGTTCTTC

j_gene: TRBJ2-5
d_gene: .
abundance: .
v_gene: TRBV7-6
CDR3aa: CASSFGQGETQYF
CDR3nt: TGTGCCAGCAGCTTCGGCCAGGGCGAGACCCAGTACTTC

j_gene: TRBJ2-4
d_gene: .
abundance: few
v_gene: TRBV5-1
CDR3aa: CASSLDSNGNIQYF
CDR3nt: TGCGCCAGCAGCCTGGACAGCAACGGAAACATTCAGTACTTC

j_gene: TRBJ2-1
d_gene: .
abundance: .
v_gene: TRBV14
CDR3aa: CASSQAGYNEQFF
CDR3nt: TGTGCCAGCAGCCAAGCTGGATACAATGAGCAGTTCTTC

j_gene: TRBJ2-3
d_gene: TRBD2
abundance: .
v_gene: TRBV7-7
CDR3aa: CASSLSGGVDTQYF
CDR3nt: TGTGCTAGCAGCTTAAGCGGGGGGGTGGATACGCAGTATTTT

j_gene: TRBJ2-3
d_gene: .
abundance: .
v_gene: TRBV27
CDR3aa: CASSPQGDTQYF
CDR3nt: TGTGCCAGCAGCCCACAGGGAGATACGCAGTATTTT